This T cell receptor (beta chain) was retrieved from a study of T cells in localized non-small cell lung cancer. Study observations and caveats: Uninvolved adjacent lung showed higher T cell clonality than tumor.

Details on this clone: Antigen specificity is unknown.

This CDR3 region has 16 residues. V lost 2 bases, J lost 3 bases, and 8 bases stayed unmatched. Some clones are missing from TCRdb's copy, which holds only in-frame ones; the method was immunoSEQ multiplex PCR. The data contain approximately 1,500 clones, less than 25% of them singletons. V and J are TRBV23-1 and TRBJ2-7; 9 positions match TRBD1. TRBV23-1 is annotated as an ORF whose role is uncertain. The receptor was derived from a male donor aged 60 or over with stage III squamous cell lung carcinoma. The specimen comprised normal lung tissue next to the tumor, sampled before any cancer treatment. CDR3 nucleotides: TGCGCCAGCAGTCAAACTAATGAGACAGGGGGCTACGAGCAGTACTTC. It is translated as CASSQTNETGGYEQYF.